The present T cell receptor beta chain was sequenced within a study of long-term antiretroviral therapy in people with HIV. Broader study findings: Following ART, diversity rose but still fell short of transplant donor controls.

A remark on this clone: Its antigen remains unknown.

The content of samples before DNA extraction was roughly 0.9-11 million cryopreserved PBMC. Trimming stripped 0 bases from V and 3 bases from J, with 12 bases between. The germline gives CDR1 MNHNY, CDR2 SVGAGI (reference sequence). The CDR3 is 15 residues long. It was version v3.0 of the immunoSEQ assay that was run at survey level. Per-sample TRB depth target: roughly 35,000-55,000 T-cell genomes. Sequencing used immunoSEQ multiplex PCR; TCRdb keeps in-frame clones, though not all of them. The table includes 19,000 or so clones, approximately 84% detected once. This clonotype was obtained from a man aged 18 to 29 with HIV. This chain joins TRBV6-6 and TRBJ2-7; D call uncertain. Sequencing used unsorted PBMCs, obtained 0.9 years after starting antiretroviral therapy. The CDR3 sequence is CASSYSIRNHYEQYF. The CDR3 bases are TGTGCCAGCAGTTACTCGATCAGGAACCACTACGAGCAGTACTTC.